The sequence of this T cell receptor (beta chain) was determined in a study of blood T cell repertoires in COVID-19 (dated by TCRdb to about 2020). As for the study more broadly: Samples from collaborators originated in the United States, Italy and Spain and spanned both the acute and convalescent phases of COVID-19. The prospective study material was composed of cDNA or gDNA derived from T cells, B-cell-depleted T cells, or PBMCs. Subjects who had been exposed to COVID-19, were actively infected with it, or had recovered from it provided the deeply sampled blood TCRbeta repertoires that made up the dataset. A freely available public database, intended as a resource for researchers studying the immune response to SARS-CoV-2, is where the repertoires were released. The samples were drawn from the first 160 participants of the ongoing ImmuneRACE study and from roughly 1,300 subjects provided by 6 global collaborators. Nearly every sample came with metadata listing a de-identified subject ID, COVID-19 status, age in years and sex. Where available, HLA class I and class II types were obtained from metadata supplied by the sample provider rather than from assay-based typing. What the study reported, not specific to this receptor: The amount of clinical and demographic metadata varied by source and participant and was provided uncurated.

The immunoSEQ Assay, a bias-controlled multiplex PCR, was used to amplify TCRbeta CDR3 regions from genomic DNA. The original pipeline was this. The number of nucleated cells in each sample was estimated by amplification of reference gene primers within the assay. Sequence reads were collapsed and filtered to measure the absolute abundance of every unique TCRbeta CDR3 rearrangement. For each sample, productive Simpson clonality was calculated as the square root of Simpson's diversity index over productive rearrangements. What TCRdb holds here is the immuneACCESS table cut down to in-frame rearrangements. Part of the clones is not present; checked against another copy, under half of the missing clones reflect an unresolved V gene, and the others are unexplained. The V and J calls and the clone size are those of that table, but D and trimming were determined from the DNA. The sample data list around 230,000 clones, and around 85% of these were observed just once. The top ten hold 7.9% of the sample.

Whole blood was collected in K2EDTA tubes by collaborating institutions according to the institutions' own protocols. Collaborator samples were shipped for TCRbeta analysis as frozen whole blood, isolated PBMCs, or DNA extracted from either sample type. The CDR3 numbers 15 residues from cysteine through phenylalanine. Only the CDR3 portion is preserved as DNA: 45 bases, with reading frame beginning at the first base. The trim is 5 bases for V and 1 base for J, with a gap of 14 bases between the germline ends. CDR1 and CDR2, looked up from the germline V gene, are SNHLY and FYNNEI. In its sample, this clone was seen once. No antigen is known for it. No per-base quality is available; no much larger clone lies one base away.

This TCR derives from a woman of 80 years or more with acute or convalescent COVID-19. The specimen was peripheral blood. The V gene is TRBV2 and the J gene is TRBJ2-5; the D segment could be TRBD2, given 6 matching bases. Read as DNA, the sequence is TGTGCCAGCAGTAGCGGGCCGGGTCTCCAAGAGACCCAGTACTTC. The encoded protein is CASSSGPGLQETQYF.